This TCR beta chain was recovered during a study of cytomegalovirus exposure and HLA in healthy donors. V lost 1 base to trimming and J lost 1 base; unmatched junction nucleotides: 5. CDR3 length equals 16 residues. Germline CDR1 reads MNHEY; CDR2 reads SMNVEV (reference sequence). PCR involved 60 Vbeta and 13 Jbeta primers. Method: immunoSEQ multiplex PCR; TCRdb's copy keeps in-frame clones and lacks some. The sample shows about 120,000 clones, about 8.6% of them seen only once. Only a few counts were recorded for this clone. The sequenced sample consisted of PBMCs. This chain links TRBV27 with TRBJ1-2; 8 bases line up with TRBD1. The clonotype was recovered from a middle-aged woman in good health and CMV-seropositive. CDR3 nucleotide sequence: TGTGCCAGCAGTTTATTGTGGACAGGGATTAACTATGGCTACACCTTC. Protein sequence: CASSLLWTGINYGYTF.